One sample yielded the 9 T cell receptor beta chains listed below, sequenced in a study of blood T cell repertoires in COVID-19. The repertoire was sequenced with immunoSEQ multiplex PCR; TCRdb's copy has only in-frame clones and lacks some. The sample lists approximately 250,000 clones, around nine tenths seen once, with about a tenth in the top ten. Source material: peripheral blood. These receptors came from a woman in her seventies with COVID-19, enrolled during active disease.

J is TRBJ2-3 and V is TRBV29-1, with 8 bases that match TRBD2. CDR1 is SQVTM and CDR2 is ANQGSEA in the germline V gene. This CDR3 comprises 15 residues. The V segment lost 5 bases and the J segment 0 bases; nucleotides outside the gene matches: 7. CDR3 in amino acids: CSVQERGRSTDTQYF. Written as DNA, the CDR3 is TGCAGCGTTCAGGAGCGGGGGCGTAGCACAGATACGCAGTATTTT.

CDR3 in DNA: TGCAGCGTTGAACAAGCCCGGGGACAGGGCTACGAGCAGTACTTC. It encodes CSVEQARGQGYEQYF. The V and J genes are TRBV29-1 and TRBJ2-7, with 9 bases fitting TRBD1. The junction had 8 bases not matched to a gene; V was cut back by 2 bases and J by 3 bases. The CDR3 has 15 residues. Germline CDR1 reads SQVTM; CDR2 reads ANQGSEA.

The chain links TRBV27 to TRBJ2-3; 9 bases agree with TRBD1. V shed 5 bases, J shed 5 bases, and the junction held 14 bases outside the gene matches. This CDR3 region has 17 residues. Germline V gives CDR1 MNHEY, CDR2 SMNVEV (reference sequence). The CDR3 DNA follows: TGTGCCAGCAGTCACTTTCCCGACAGGGGGTATAGAGATACGCAGTATTTT. This encodes CASSHFPDRGYRDTQYF.

Concerning this clone itself: This sample includes further DNA sequences coding for the same CDR3. J is TRBJ2-1 and V is TRBV5-1; 10 positions match TRBD2. The ends lost 0 bases at V and 4 bases at J; junction bases unmatched: 1. Germline loops: CDR1 SGHRS, CDR2 YFSETQ. The CDR3 consists of 15 residues. The CDR3 here is CASSLASGSYNEQFF. The DNA of the CDR3 is TGCGCCAGCAGCTTGGCTAGCGGGAGTTACAATGAGCAGTTCTTC.

V usage is TRBV5-6 and J usage is TRBJ1-2, with D hard to call. V was shortened by 4 bases and J by 5 bases, with 12 bases between the two germline ends. Germline CDR1 SGHDT, CDR2 YYEEEE. This CDR3 is 13 amino acids long. CDR3 in amino acids: CASSLRWSYGYTF. As DNA, the CDR3 is TGTGCCAGCAGCCTACGCTGGTCGTATGGCTACACCTTC.

The chain combines TRBV28 with TRBJ2-7, with D possibly being TRBD2 (5 bases). V was pared by 1 base and J by 4 bases, with 8 bases between. Germline loops: CDR1 MDHEN, CDR2 SYDVKM. The CDR3 extends over 13 amino acids. The CDR3 region is CASSLLGSYEQYF. The CDR3, as DNA: TGTGCCAGCAGTTTATTGGGGAGTTACGAGCAGTACTTC.

The chain links TRBV11-3 to TRBJ2-7; D is possibly TRBD2 (6 bases). Trimming left V 4 bases short and J 4 bases short, with 14 bases between. Looked up from germline, CDR1 is SGHNT and CDR2 is YENEEA. CDR3 length equals 14 residues. The CDR3 coding sequence is TGTGCCAGCAGCTCCCCCCGGGGGAAGTACGAGCAGTACTTC. Translating gives CASSSPRGKYEQYF.

The chain links TRBV28 to TRBJ2-7, with D maybe TRBD1 (5 bases). The CDR3 length is 15 residues. V lost 7 bases to trimming and J lost 3 bases, with 19 bases between them. In germline, CDR1 is MDHEN, CDR2 SYDVKM. The CDR3 region has the DNA TGTGCCAGCACTCGAAATCCAGGGAATCTCTACGAGCAGTACTTC. Translating it yields CASTRNPGNLYEQYF. The variable domain in full, completed from reference TRBV28 and TRBJ2-7, reads DVKVTQSSRYLVKRTGEKVFLECVQDMDHENMFWYRQDPGLGLRLIYFSYDVKMKEKGDIPEGYSVSREKKERFSLILESASTNQTSMYLCASTRNPGNLYEQYFGPGTRLTVT.

The V gene is TRBV27, the J gene TRBJ2-1, with 8 bases that match TRBD1. Losses at the gene ends were 3 bases for V and 5 bases for J; bases not matched to a gene: 12. Germline loops: CDR1 MNHEY, CDR2 SMNVEV (reference sequence). The CDR3 sequence is 17 residues long. The CDR3 is CASSFYRTGFIDNEQFF. DNA of the CDR3: TGTGCCAGCAGTTTCTATCGGACAGGGTTCATAGACAATGAGCAGTTCTTC.